One sample yielded the 23 T cell receptor beta chains listed below, sequenced in a study of cytomegalovirus exposure and HLA in healthy donors. Primers: 60 Vbeta forward and 13 Jbeta reverse. Assay: immunoSEQ multiplex PCR; the TCRdb copy retains only in-frame clones and omits some. The sample includes 150,000 to 250,000 clones. Material for sequencing was PBMCs. The receptors come from a boy aged 5-17 years in good health and CMV-seronegative.

This chain connects TRBV19 to TRBJ2-5; the D gene is possibly TRBD1 (6 bases). TRBJ2-7 matches the DNA end more closely, so the J call is doubtful. Germline CDR1 and CDR2: LNHDA and SQIVND (reference sequence). The CDR3 runs to 18 residues. Here the CDR3 reads CASSITTPIKGQKYEQYF. For the CDR3, the DNA is TGTGCCAGTAGTATCACGACACCCATAAAAGGACAGAAATACGAGCAGTACTTC.

CDR3 residues: CARSLHGGLSYEQYF. The CDR3 region has the DNA TGTGCCAGAAGCTTACATGGTGGGCTCTCCTACGAGCAGTACTTC. The chain is built from TRBV5-3 and TRBJ2-7; D not resolved. TRBV5-3 is treated as an ORF (open reading frame) with a function not yet certain. CDR3 length equals 15 residues. V lost 2 bases, J lost 0 bases, and 12 bases lay in between.

This chain links TRBV7-8 with TRBJ1-6; TRBD1 agrees at 7 bases. The CDR3 covers 15 residues. From germline, CDR1 is SGHVS and CDR2 FQNEAQ. Trimming at V came to 3 bases and at J to 2 bases, leaving 1 base not matched to a gene. CDR3 bases: TGTGCCAGCAGCTTTGGACAGGCCTATAATTCACCCCTCCACTTT. Residues: CASSFGQAYNSPLHF.

The V gene is TRBV27, the J gene TRBJ2-1; TRBD1 aligns across 9 bases. V lost 5 bases, J lost 5 bases, and 13 bases stayed unmatched. Germline-derived CDR1 and CDR2 are MNHEY and SMNVEV (reference sequence). This CDR3 is built from 17 residues. Here the CDR3 reads CASSPRAGTGINNEQFF. CDR3 coding DNA: TGTGCCAGCAGTCCGCGTGCCGGGACAGGGATCAACAATGAGCAGTTCTTC.

The V and J genes are TRBV2 and TRBJ1-6; D ambiguous. V lost 3 bases to trimming and J lost 0 bases, with 6 bases between them. The germline V gene encodes CDR1 SNHLY and CDR2 FYNNEI. The CDR3 spans 15 residues. The CDR3 region has the DNA TGTGCCAGCAGTGAGAGGAGCTCCTATAATTCACCCCTCCACTTT. It yields the protein CASSERSSYNSPLHF.

CDR3 DNA sequence: TGTGCCAGTAGTATGGTAGTACAGCACTTGAACACTGAAGCTTTCTTT. Translated, it gives CASSMVVQHLNTEAFF. The V gene is TRBV19, the J gene TRBJ1-1; no clear D. Between the trimmed V and J ends, which lost 3 bases and 0 bases, there was a span of 14 bases. The germline CDR1 and CDR2 sequences are LNHDA and SQIVND (reference sequence). CDR3 length: 16 amino acids.

V and J are TRBV30 and TRBJ1-4, with 9 positions matching TRBD1. The CDR3 runs 15 residues. CDR1 is GTSNPN and CDR2 is SVGIG in the germline V gene (reference sequence). J gave up 5 bases and V 3 bases, and 7 bases lay outside the gene matches. The CDR3 bases are TGTGCCTGGAGCTCTGGGACAGGGCGAAATGAAAAACTGTTTTTT. This translates into CAWSSGTGRNEKLFF.

This chain links TRBV5-4 with TRBJ1-6; 8 bases line up with TRBD1. Germline V gene data show CDR1 as SGHNT and CDR2 as YYREEE (reference sequence). The CDR3 loop spans 14 amino acids. The V and J ends lost 2 bases and 8 bases, in that order; junction bases with no gene match: 3. The CDR3 is CASSLGQGDSPLHF. The CDR3 DNA reads as TGTGCCAGCAGCTTAGGACAGGGAGATTCACCCCTCCACTTT. Looking up the rest from reference TRBV5-4 and TRBJ1-6 gives the full variable domain: ETGVTQSPTHLIKTRGQQVTLRCSSQSGHNTVSWYQQALGQGPQFIFQYYREEENGRGNFPPRFSGLQFPNYSSELNVNALELDDSALYLCASSLGQGDSPLHFGNGTRLTVT.

The chain joins TRBV2 to TRBJ1-2; D is unclear. The CDR3 has 15 amino acids. Germline V gene lookup returns CDR1 SNHLY and CDR2 FYNNEI. Between the trimmed V and J ends, which lost 1 base and 1 base, there was a span of 10 bases. The CDR3 is CASSEGRSGNYGYTF. The CDR3 DNA sequence: TGTGCCAGCAGTGAAGGCAGGTCCGGTAACTATGGCTACACCTTC.

The chain couples TRBV6-6 to TRBJ2-5, with 7 nucleotides matching TRBD1. Judging by the DNA end, TRBJ2-7 fits better; the J call may be wrong. The germline V gene has CDR1 MNHNY and CDR2 SVGAGI (reference sequence). The CDR3 sequence is 15 residues long. CDR3 protein: CASSPRDRVVHEQYF. The CDR3 nucleotides are TGTGCCAGCAGTCCGAGAGACAGGGTTGTACACGAGCAGTACTTC.

This chain links TRBV6-5 with TRBJ1-6, with D hard to call. CDR3 length: 14 amino acids. Germline V lookup: CDR1 MNHEY, CDR2 SVGAGI. With 3 bases removed from V and 0 bases from J, the gap between germline ends came to 3 bases. CDR3 amino acids: CASSYSSYNSPLHF. As DNA, the CDR3 is TGTGCCAGCAGTTATAGCTCCTATAATTCACCCCTCCACTTT.

The V call is TRBV11-2, the J call TRBJ1-2; no clear D gene. This CDR3 region has 12 residues. V shed 5 bases and J shed 14 bases, with 18 bases lying between them. Looked up from germline, CDR1 is SGHAT and CDR2 is FQNNGV. CDR3 DNA sequence: TGTGCCAGCAGCCGAACACTAGGACGGGATACCTTC. This codes for CASSRTLGRDTF.

Comments on this clone: Other DNA variants within this sample encode the same CDR3. CDR3 residues: CASSRDREETQYF. The CDR3 DNA reads as TGTGCCAGCTCCCGGGACAGGGAGGAGACCCAGTACTTC. This rearrangement joins TRBV18 to TRBJ2-5; 9 bases are shared with TRBD1. Trimming at V came to 6 bases and at J to 5 bases, leaving 4 bases not matched to a gene. This CDR3 contains 13 residues. Looked up from germline, CDR1 is KGHSH and CDR2 is LQKENI.

The genes are TRBV7-6 and TRBJ2-1; D possibly corresponds to TRBD1 (7 bases). V dropped 0 bases and J dropped 4 bases, with 13 bases sitting between them. Germline V gene data show CDR1 as SGHVS and CDR2 as FNYEAQ. The CDR3 is 16 amino acids. The chain's CDR3 is CASSLAPTGRYNEQFF. The CDR3 DNA reads as TGTGCCAGCAGCTTAGCGCCGACAGGGAGGTACAATGAGCAGTTCTTC.

The chain has TRBV9 and TRBJ1-6; 10 nucleotides match TRBD1. The CDR3 covers 19 residues. Germline V gene data show CDR1 as SGDLS and CDR2 as YYNGEE. The junction had 11 bases not matched to a gene; V was cut back by 3 bases and J by 2 bases. CDR3 region: CASSATGGETVPYNSPLHF. The CDR3 region has the DNA TGTGCCAGCAGCGCGACAGGGGGCGAAACGGTTCCCTATAATTCACCCCTCCACTTT.

The genes are TRBV18 and TRBJ2-1; D gene ambiguous. The CDR3 has 15 amino acids. Trimming left V 2 bases short and J 0 bases short, with 8 bases between. Germline values: CDR1 KGHSH, CDR2 LQKENI. In nucleotides, the CDR3 is TGTGCCAGCTCACCAACAGAGAGCTCCTACAATGAGCAGTTCTTC. Amino acid sequence: CASSPTESSYNEQFF. Complete variable domain (other parts from reference TRBV18 and TRBJ2-1): NAGVMQNPRHLVRRRGQEARLRCSPMKGHSHVYWYRQLPEEGLKFMVYLQKENIIDESGMPKERFSAEFPKEGPSILRIQQVVRGDSAAYFCASSPTESSYNEQFFGPGTRLTVL.

The chain employs TRBV30 and TRBJ2-7; 8 positions match TRBD1. J lost 2 bases, V lost 8 bases, and 8 bases had no gene match. CDR3 length: 13 residues. Germline V gives CDR1 GTSNPN, CDR2 SVGIG (reference sequence). CDR3 protein: CALETGAPYEQYF. CDR3 in DNA: TGTGCCCTAGAGACAGGGGCCCCCTACGAGCAGTACTTC.

The chain recombines TRBV7-9 with TRBJ2-2, with D perhaps TRBD2 (6 bases). This CDR3 is 18 amino acids long. The V gene's germline CDR1 is SEHNR and CDR2 FQNEAQ (reference sequence). V was pared by 2 bases and J by 1 base, with 17 bases between. The CDR3 region has the DNA TGTGCCAGCAGCTTAATTGAGAGCGGGCTTGGGAACACCGGGGAGCTGTTTTTT. Translated: CASSLIESGLGNTGELFF.

This chain joins TRBV6-1 and TRBJ2-7; weak D call: TRBD2 (6 bases). The CDR3 runs 15 residues. The V end lost 5 bases, the J end lost 0 bases, and 14 bases lay between the germline ends. CDR1 is MNHNS and CDR2 is SASEGT in the germline V gene. The CDR3 DNA is TGTGCCAGCAGTAGGGTTTGGGACTTCTCCTACGAGCAGTACTTC. Amino acids: CASSRVWDFSYEQYF.

The rearrangement uses TRBV5-1 and TRBJ2-5, with 7 bases that match TRBD1. Germline V gene sequence: CDR1 SGHRS, CDR2 YFSETQ. The CDR3 spans 16 residues. Trimming removed 2 bases from V and 0 bases from J; junction bases left unmatched: 7. CDR3 amino acids: CASSLETGPYQETQYF. CDR3 DNA sequence: TGCGCCAGCAGCTTAGAGACAGGGCCGTACCAAGAGACCCAGTACTTC.

The chain has TRBV7-6 and TRBJ2-2, with D tentatively TRBD2 (5 bases). This CDR3 comprises 19 residues. CDR1 SGHVS and CDR2 FNYEAQ come from the germline V gene. Trimming stripped 4 bases from V and 6 bases from J, with 27 bases between. DNA of the CDR3: TGTGCCAGCAGCTCGCTATTCCCGGGTACACGGTTCGGGGCCGGGGAGCTGTTTTTT. Translation gives CASSSLFPGTRFGAGELFF.

Written as DNA, the CDR3 is TGTGCCATCAGTTTTTCAGACAGCCCGTCCTACGAGCAGTACTTC. The encoded protein is CAISFSDSPSYEQYF. This rearrangement joins TRBV10-3 to TRBJ2-7; D may be TRBD1 (5 bases). Germline V gene lookup returns CDR1 ENHRY and CDR2 SYGVKD. Trimming pared 5 bases from V and 1 base from J, leaving 15 bases between. This CDR3 is built from 15 residues.

The chain has TRBV30 and TRBJ1-4; possible D gene TRBD1, 5 bases. Germline V lookup: CDR1 GTSNPN, CDR2 SVGIG (reference sequence). Trimming removed 8 bases at V and 5 bases at J, with 21 bases between. The CDR3 has 15 residues. This CDR3 is CAVQGISIPNEKLFF. The CDR3 region has the DNA TGTGCCGTCCAGGGCATATCAATTCCCAATGAAAAACTGTTTTTT.